Presented here are 26 T cell receptor beta chains from one specimen sequenced in a study of blood T cell repertoires in COVID-19. Sequenced by immunoSEQ multiplex PCR; TCRdb stores in-frame clones only, minus some. Of about 190,000 clones listed, roughly 84% were seen once; the top ten hold about 3.2%. The sample comprised PBMCs or T cells enriched from blood (not recorded which). The source of these receptors is a woman in her thirties who had been exposed to COVID-19.

The V call is TRBV2, the J call TRBJ1-5, with TRBD1 as a possible D gene (6 bases). V was cut by 1 base and J by 10 bases, with 14 bases left in between. The CDR3 spans 14 residues. Germline CDR1 reads SNHLY; CDR2 reads FYNNEI. DNA for the CDR3: TGTGCCAGCAGTGAAGGACTACAGGGTAGACCCCAGCATTTT. Translation gives CASSEGLQGRPQHF.

J is TRBJ1-2 and V is TRBV4-1; D may be TRBD1 (5 bases). V lost 2 bases and J lost 4, with 20 bases in between. The germline CDR1 and CDR2 sequences are MGHRA and YSYEKL. The CDR3 spans 17 residues. CDR3 region: CASSQQIDSSTSYGYTF. The CDR3 bases are TGCGCCAGCAGCCAACAAATAGACAGTTCTACCTCCTATGGCTACACCTTC.

This sequence joins TRBV27 and TRBJ1-3; possible D gene TRBD1, 6 bases. The germline V gene encodes CDR1 MNHEY and CDR2 SMNVEV (reference sequence). CDR3 length equals 15 residues. V gave up 6 bases and J gave up 0 bases, with 12 bases separating them. The DNA for the CDR3 is TGTGCCAGCAGCAATACAGGGAGCTCTGGAAACACCATATATTTT. Protein sequence: CASSNTGSSGNTIYF.

V is TRBV7-6 and J is TRBJ2-1, with D possibly TRBD1 on 5 matching bases. The V gene lost 5 bases and the J gene lost 5 bases, with 7 bases spanning the gap. The CDR3 consists of 12 residues. The germline gives CDR1 SGHVS, CDR2 FNYEAQ. This CDR3 reads CASSPGHNEQFF. In DNA, the CDR3 is TGTGCCAGCAGCCCAGGGCACAATGAGCAGTTCTTC.

The chain carries TRBV4-1 and TRBJ1-1, with unresolved D. The V gene's germline CDR1 is MGHRA and CDR2 YSYEKL. The CDR3 extends over 15 amino acids. V was clipped by 1 base and J by 0 bases, with 9 bases between them. CDR3: CASSQVLVLNTEAFF. Written as DNA, the CDR3 is TGCGCCAGCAGCCAAGTCTTAGTGCTGAACACTGAAGCTTTCTTT.

This chain uses TRBV7-9 with TRBJ1-2; D not certain. CDR1 SEHNR and CDR2 FQNEAQ come from the germline V gene (reference sequence). Trimming left V 5 bases short and J 0 bases short, with 13 bases between. The CDR3 loop spans 15 amino acids. This CDR3 is CASSETPQTNYGYTF. Here the CDR3 DNA reads TGTGCCAGCAGCGAAACTCCACAGACTAACTATGGCTACACCTTC.

The chain uses TRBV2 and TRBJ1-2; 8 bases fit TRBD1. The CDR3 is made up of 12 amino acids. The J segment lost 7 bases and the V segment lost 7 bases, leaving 5 bases of the junction unmatched. Looked up from germline, CDR1 is SNHLY and CDR2 is FYNNEI. CDR3 loop: CASNIQGGGYTF. The CDR3 nucleotides are TGTGCCAGCAATATACAGGGGGGTGGCTACACCTTC.

This clone was seen a few times. The DNA for the CDR3 is TGCGCCAGCAGCCACCCGACAGGGGGAGACTATGGCTACACCTTC. This translates into CASSHPTGGDYGYTF. This chain connects TRBV4-1 to TRBJ1-2; 9 nucleotides agree with TRBD1. Germline V CDR1 and CDR2: MGHRA, YSYEKL. The CDR3 consists of 15 residues. The trim removed 3 bases at V and 3 bases at J, leaving 5 bases unmatched.

This clone has more than one count but fewer than ten. The chain joins TRBV30 to TRBJ1-2; 9 bases align to TRBD1. Germline CDR1 is GTSNPN and CDR2 is SVGIG (reference sequence). The CDR3 runs 14 residues. Trimming cost V 2 bases and J 4 bases; bases outside gene matches: 5. CDR3 DNA sequence: TGTGCCTGGAGTTTGACAGGGGGGGGCTATGGCTACACCTTC. It specifies CAWSLTGGGYGYTF. The whole variable domain, remainder taken from reference TRBV30 and TRBJ1-2, is SQTIHQWPATLVQPVGSPLSLECTVEGTSNPNLYWYRQAAGRGLQLLFYSVGIGQISSEVPQNLSASRPQDRQFILSSKKLLLSDSGFYLCAWSLTGGGYGYTFGSGTRLTVV.

The chain carries TRBV7-6 and TRBJ2-7; D is perhaps TRBD2 (6 bases). The CDR3 totals 16 residues. Germline-derived CDR1 and CDR2 are SGHVS and FNYEAQ. V was shortened by 5 bases and J by 0 bases, with 17 bases between the two germline ends. The CDR3 bases are TGTGCCAGCAGCCTAACCGGGACTCTGAGCTCCTACGAGCAGTACTTC. It specifies CASSLTGTLSSYEQYF.

The chain couples TRBV10-1 to TRBJ2-7, with D perhaps matching TRBD1 (6 bases). The V gene's germline CDR1 is WNHNN and CDR2 SYGVQD (reference sequence). Trimming shortened V by 3 bases and J by 1 base, and 7 bases separated the two germline ends. The CDR3 has 13 residues. CDR3 in amino acids: CASSEGGSYEQYF. The CDR3 DNA reads as TGCGCCAGCAGTGAAGGGGGTTCCTACGAGCAGTACTTC.

The V call is TRBV5-4, the J call TRBJ2-1; 8 nucleotides match TRBD1. The germline gives CDR1 SGHNT, CDR2 YYREEE (reference sequence). The CDR3 is 15 residues long. The trim removed 0 bases at V and 5 bases at J, leaving 4 bases unmatched. CDR3 nucleotides: TGTGCCAGCAGCTTGGGAGGACAGGGCCACAATGAGCAGTTCTTC. This codes for CASSLGGQGHNEQFF.

This chain uses TRBV2 with TRBJ1-1; D remains ambiguous. V dropped 4 bases and J dropped 0 bases, with 12 bases sitting between them. Germline V CDR1 and CDR2: SNHLY, FYNNEI. The CDR3 length is 15 residues. CDR3 DNA sequence: TGTGCCAGCAGTGTGGGGAGAGGCCTGAACACTGAAGCTTTCTTT. Residues: CASSVGRGLNTEAFF.

V and J are TRBV30 and TRBJ2-1, with 7 bases that match TRBD1. This CDR3 region has 12 residues. Trimming at V came to 0 bases and at J to 7 bases, leaving 0 bases not matched to a gene. CDR1 and CDR2 (germline): GTSNPN, SVGIG (reference sequence). CDR3 nucleotides: TGTGCCTGGAGTGTACAGGGGAATGAGCAGTTCTTC. This encodes CAWSVQGNEQFF.

The rearrangement joins TRBV6-5 to TRBJ1-5; D gene uncertain. This CDR3 comprises 13 residues. The V gene lost 0 bases and the J gene lost 6 bases, with 6 bases spanning the gap. Germline CDR1 MNHEY, CDR2 SVGAGI. Here the CDR3 reads CASSYSRFQPQHF. The CDR3 coding sequence is TGTGCCAGCAGTTACTCCCGGTTTCAGCCCCAGCATTTT.

J is TRBJ1-4 and V is TRBV14, with TRBD1 as a possible D gene (6 bases). Germline CDR1 SGHDN, CDR2 FVKESK. V gave up 1 base and J gave up 8 bases, with 11 bases separating them. The CDR3 covers 14 residues. In DNA, the CDR3 is TGTGCCAGCAGCCAAGCCAGGGGTGGGGAAAAACTGTTTTTT. Translated: CASSQARGGEKLFF.

V usage is TRBV5-4 and J usage is TRBJ1-1; TRBD1 is a possible D gene (5 bases). The ends were cut back, 4 bases at V and 0 bases at J, with 13 bases in the middle. The CDR3 consists of 15 residues. Germline V gene data show CDR1 as SGHNT and CDR2 as YYREEE (reference sequence). As DNA, the CDR3 is TGTGCCAGCAGCAAAGATGGGACTTTGAACACTGAAGCTTTCTTT. Translating gives CASSKDGTLNTEAFF.

The V and J genes are TRBV10-1 and TRBJ1-1; D is perhaps TRBD1 (5 bases). The CDR3 spans 13 residues. The germline V gene encodes CDR1 WNHNN and CDR2 SYGVQD (reference sequence). V dropped 3 bases and J dropped 4 bases, with 9 bases sitting between them. This CDR3 reads CASSETGSTEAFF. DNA of the CDR3: TGCGCCAGCAGTGAAACAGGTAGCACTGAAGCTTTCTTT.

The J gene is TRBJ2-1, the V gene TRBV15; 9 bases are shared with TRBD2. The V and J ends lost 5 bases and 4 bases, in that order; junction bases with no gene match: 9. The CDR3 is 16 residues long. Looked up from germline, CDR1 is LNHNV and CDR2 is YYDKDF (reference sequence). The chain's CDR3 is CATSPRGGRVYNEQFF. CDR3 nucleotides: TGTGCCACCAGCCCGCGGGGGGGTCGGGTTTACAATGAGCAGTTCTTC.

The chain is built from TRBV5-1 and TRBJ2-5; TRBD2 aligns across 10 bases. V was clipped by 1 base and J by 5 bases; unmatched bases: 11. Germline V CDR1 and CDR2: SGHRS, YFSETQ. The CDR3 runs to 17 residues. The chain's CDR3 is CASSLRVTSGSGETQYF. For the CDR3, the DNA is TGCGCCAGCAGCTTGCGGGTGACTAGCGGGTCGGGGGAGACCCAGTACTTC.

The chain couples TRBV3-1 (or the pseudogene TRBV3-2) to TRBJ1-1, with 7 positions matching TRBD1. This CDR3 has 15 residues. Trimming removed 4 bases from V and 6 bases from J; junction bases left unmatched: 11. CDR1 and CDR2 (germline): LGHDT, YNNKEL (reference sequence). CDR3 nucleotides: TGTGCCAGCAGCCCCAAATCGACAGGGCGCGCTGAAGCTTTCTTT. It specifies CASSPKSTGRAEAFF.

The V call is TRBV11-2, the J call TRBJ2-5; a possible D gene is TRBD1 (6 bases). The CDR3 has 19 amino acids. Germline V gives CDR1 SGHAT, CDR2 FQNNGV. V lost 1 base and J lost 2, with 23 bases in between. As DNA, the CDR3 is TGTGCCAGCAGCTTAGGGTTAGGCAGGGGTCCCAAGAGTCAAGAGACCCAGTACTTC. Its protein product is CASSLGLGRGPKSQETQYF. Combining the CDR3 with reference TRBV11-2 and TRBJ2-5 gives the whole variable domain EAGVAQSPRYKIIEKRQSVAFWCNPISGHATLYWYQQILGQGPKLLIQFQNNGVVDDSQLPKDRFSAERLKGVDSTLKIQPAKLEDSAVYLCASSLGLGRGPKSQETQYFGPGTRLLVL.

The gene calls are TRBV30 and TRBJ1-5; D unclear. In germline, CDR1 is GTSNPN, CDR2 SVGIG (reference sequence). V gave up 0 bases and J gave up 3 bases, with 12 bases separating them. The CDR3 contains 15 residues. The CDR3 DNA is TGTGCCTGGAGTGTACGAGCGGGCCCCAATCAGCCCCAGCATTTT. It specifies CAWSVRAGPNQPQHF.

Concerning this clone itself: The identical CDR3 is also encoded by other nucleotide sequences in the sample. This rearrangement joins TRBV2 to TRBJ1-4; the match to TRBD1 covers 8 bases. V lost 9 bases, J lost 6 bases, and 9 bases stayed unmatched. CDR3 length: 14 residues. Per the germline V gene, CDR1 is SNHLY and CDR2 is FYNNEI. The CDR3 sequence: CASSSTGGYEKLFF. In DNA form, the CDR3 reads TGTGCCAGTAGTTCCACAGGGGGTTATGAAAAACTGTTTTTT.

This clone was picked up a small number of times. V is TRBV7-9 and J is TRBJ1-4; D not certain. The germline V gene has CDR1 SEHNR and CDR2 FQNEAQ (reference sequence). V was cut by 5 bases and J by 0 bases, with 22 bases left in between. The CDR3 is 19 amino acids. For the CDR3, the DNA is TGTGCCAGCAGCCAAAAATTCGACTCGAGAGGGACAACTAATGAAAAACTGTTTTTT. Encoded protein: CASSQKFDSRGTTNEKLFF.

V gene TRBV19 combines with J gene TRBJ2-1, with 12 bases identical to TRBD2. CDR1 is LNHDA, CDR2 SQIVND, per germline (reference sequence). The CDR3 is 14 residues long. J lost 8 bases, V lost 3 bases, and 2 bases had no gene match. In nucleotides, the CDR3 is TGTGCCAGTAGTATCCTAGCGGGGGGGCATGAGCAGTTCTTC. Protein sequence: CASSILAGGHEQFF.